This TCR beta chain was sequenced for a study of technical replicates of blood from several donors. Trimming removed 3 bases from V and 4 bases from J; junction bases left unmatched: 4. CDR3 length equals 14 residues. Germline CDR1 and CDR2: GTSNPN and SVGIG (reference sequence). Libraries were prepared by immunoSEQ multiplex PCR; TCRdb keeps only in-frame clonotypes and omits some of them. In the table there are about 80,000 clones, roughly 90% of which are singletons. This TCR came from a human donor in good health. The sequenced material came from T cells isolated from PBMCs. The J gene is TRBJ2-1, the V gene TRBV30; TRBD2 matches at 9 bases. The CDR3 coding sequence is TGTGCCTGGAGGACTAGCGGTCATTACAATGAGCAGTTCTTC. Protein sequence: CAWRTSGHYNEQFF.